This T cell receptor (beta chain) was found in a study of cytomegalovirus exposure and HLA in healthy donors. Notes on this clone: Its antigen remains unidentified.

The PCR ran on 60 Vbeta and 13 Jbeta primers. Sequenced by immunoSEQ multiplex PCR; TCRdb stores in-frame clones only, minus some. There are about 140,000 clones in the sample; over 75% occur only once, and 8.8% lies in the top ten. The length of the CDR3 is 15 residues. The germline V and J ends were trimmed by 2 bases and 0 bases, with 8 bases remaining between them. Germline loops: CDR1 MDHEN, CDR2 SYDVKM. Points from the study as a whole: Previously analyzed data showed that most TCR beta V segments were productive at a frequency of about 87% or about 30%.

The source is a woman aged 45 to 65 in good health and CMV-seropositive. This sequence joins TRBV28 and TRBJ1-3, with D tentatively TRBD1 (5 bases). The sequenced material came from PBMCs. CDR3 coding DNA: TGTGCCAGCAGTTTAGGGGGGTACTCTGGAAACACCATATATTTT. It yields the protein CASSLGGYSGNTIYF.